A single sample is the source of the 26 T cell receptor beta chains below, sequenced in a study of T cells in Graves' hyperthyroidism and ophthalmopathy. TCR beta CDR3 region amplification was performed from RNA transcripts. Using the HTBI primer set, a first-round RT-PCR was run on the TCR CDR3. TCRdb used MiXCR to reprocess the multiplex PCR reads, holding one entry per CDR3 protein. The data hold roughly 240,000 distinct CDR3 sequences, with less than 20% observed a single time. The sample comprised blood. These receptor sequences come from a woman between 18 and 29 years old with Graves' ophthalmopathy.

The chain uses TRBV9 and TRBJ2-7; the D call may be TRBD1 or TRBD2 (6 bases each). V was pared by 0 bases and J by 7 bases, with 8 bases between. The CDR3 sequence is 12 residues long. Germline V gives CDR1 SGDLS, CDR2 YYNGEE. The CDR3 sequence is CASSVEGGEQYF. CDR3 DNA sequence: TGTGCCAGCAGCGTAGAGGGGGGTGAGCAGTACTTC.

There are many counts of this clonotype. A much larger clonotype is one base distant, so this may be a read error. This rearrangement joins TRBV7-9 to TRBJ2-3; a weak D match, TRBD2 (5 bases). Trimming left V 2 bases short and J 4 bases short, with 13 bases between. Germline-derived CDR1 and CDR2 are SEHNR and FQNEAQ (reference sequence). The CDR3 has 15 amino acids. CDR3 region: CASSLSYTRADTQYF. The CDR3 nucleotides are TGTGCCAGCAGCTTAAGTTACACTAGGGCAGATACGCAGTATTTT.

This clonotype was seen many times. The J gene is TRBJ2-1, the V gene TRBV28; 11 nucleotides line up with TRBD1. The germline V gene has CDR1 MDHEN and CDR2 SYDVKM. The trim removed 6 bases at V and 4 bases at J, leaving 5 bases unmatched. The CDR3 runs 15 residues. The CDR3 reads CASSPGQGEYNEQFF. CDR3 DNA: TGTGCCAGCAGCCCGGGACAGGGGGAATACAATGAGCAGTTCTTC.

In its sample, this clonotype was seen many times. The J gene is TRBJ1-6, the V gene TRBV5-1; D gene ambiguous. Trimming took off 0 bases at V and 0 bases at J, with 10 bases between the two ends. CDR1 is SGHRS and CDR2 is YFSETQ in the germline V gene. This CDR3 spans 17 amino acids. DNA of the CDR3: TGCGCCAGCAGCTTGGACCGTCCGAGCTCCTATAATTCACCCCTCCACTTT. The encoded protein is CASSLDRPSSYNSPLHF.

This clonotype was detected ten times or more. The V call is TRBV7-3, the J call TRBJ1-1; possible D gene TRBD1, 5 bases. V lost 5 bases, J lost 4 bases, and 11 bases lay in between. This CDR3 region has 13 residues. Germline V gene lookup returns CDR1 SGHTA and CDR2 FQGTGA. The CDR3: CASSTAGSTEAFF. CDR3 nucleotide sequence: TGTGCCAGCAGCACAGCAGGGAGCACTGAAGCTTTCTTT.

CDR3 residues: CASSPPYEPGELFF. The CDR3 bases are TGTGCCAGCAGTCCCCCATACGAGCCCGGGGAGCTGTTTTTT. J is TRBJ2-2 and V is TRBV28; D uncertain. CDR1 is MDHEN and CDR2 is SYDVKM in the germline V gene. CDR3 size: 14 residues. The V end was cut by 5 bases, the J end by 6 bases, with 13 bases between.

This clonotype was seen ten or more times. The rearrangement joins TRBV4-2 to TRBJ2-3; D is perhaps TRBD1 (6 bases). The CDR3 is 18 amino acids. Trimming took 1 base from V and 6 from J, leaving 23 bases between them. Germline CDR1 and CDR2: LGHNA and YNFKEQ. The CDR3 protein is CASSQALTGSVVLDTQYF. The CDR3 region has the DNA TGTGCCAGCAGCCAAGCCCTTACAGGGTCTGTAGTGCTCGATACGCAGTATTTT.

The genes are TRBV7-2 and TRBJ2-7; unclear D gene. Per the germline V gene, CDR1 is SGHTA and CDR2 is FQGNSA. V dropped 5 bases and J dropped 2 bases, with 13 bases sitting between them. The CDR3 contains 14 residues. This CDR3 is CASSQVAGPYEQYF. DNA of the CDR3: TGTGCCAGCAGCCAAGTGGCCGGTCCCTACGAGCAGTACTTC.

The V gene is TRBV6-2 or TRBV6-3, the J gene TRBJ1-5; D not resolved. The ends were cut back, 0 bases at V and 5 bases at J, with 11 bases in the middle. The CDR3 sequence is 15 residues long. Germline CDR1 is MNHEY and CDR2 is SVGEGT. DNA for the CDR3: TGTGCCAGCAGTTACTCTTGGGGATTTGATCAGCCCCAGCATTTT. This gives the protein CASSYSWGFDQPQHF.

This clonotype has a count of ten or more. CDR3 amino acids: CASSSHRSNSGNTIYF. The CDR3 nucleotides read TGTGCCAGCAGTTCACACCGATCCAACTCTGGAAACACCATATATTTT. The V and J genes are TRBV7-9 and TRBJ1-3; D not certain. Germline CDR1 reads SEHNR; CDR2 reads FQNEAQ (reference sequence). The CDR3 loop spans 16 amino acids. Between the trimmed V and J ends, which lost 6 bases and 0 bases, there was a span of 15 bases.

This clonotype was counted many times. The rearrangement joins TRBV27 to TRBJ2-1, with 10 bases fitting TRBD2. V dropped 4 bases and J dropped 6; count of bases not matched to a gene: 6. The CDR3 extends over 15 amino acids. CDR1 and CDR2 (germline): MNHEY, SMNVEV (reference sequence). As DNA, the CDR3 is TGTGCCAGCAGTTCCCTCCCTAGCGGGGGCAATGAGCAGTTCTTC. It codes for CASSSLPSGGNEQFF.

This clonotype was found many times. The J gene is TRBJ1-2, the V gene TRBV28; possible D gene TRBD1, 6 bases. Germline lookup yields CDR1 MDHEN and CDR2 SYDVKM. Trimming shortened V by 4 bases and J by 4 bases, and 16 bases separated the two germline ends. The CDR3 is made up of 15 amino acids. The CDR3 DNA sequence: TGTGCCAGCAGTTGGGGGCAAGGCTCCACCTATGGCTACACCTTC. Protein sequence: CASSWGQGSTYGYTF.

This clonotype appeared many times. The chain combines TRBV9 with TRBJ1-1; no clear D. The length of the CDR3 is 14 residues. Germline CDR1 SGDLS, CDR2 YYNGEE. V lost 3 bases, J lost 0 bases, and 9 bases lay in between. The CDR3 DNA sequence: TGTGCCAGCAGCGCCGGACGGCTGAACACTGAAGCTTTCTTT. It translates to CASSAGRLNTEAFF.

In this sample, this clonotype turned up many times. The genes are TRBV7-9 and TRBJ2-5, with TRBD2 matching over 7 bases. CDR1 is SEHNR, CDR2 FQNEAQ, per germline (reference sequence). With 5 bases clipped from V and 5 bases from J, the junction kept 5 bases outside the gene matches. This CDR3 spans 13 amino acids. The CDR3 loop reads CASSGAGSETQYF. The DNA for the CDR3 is TGTGCCAGCAGCGGAGCGGGGTCGGAGACCCAGTACTTC. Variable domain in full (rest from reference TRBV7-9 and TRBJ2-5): DTGVSQNPRHKITKRGQNVTFRCDPISEHNRLYWYRQTLGQGPEFLTYFQNEAQLEKSRLLSDRFSAERPKGSFSTLEIQRTEQGDSAMYLCASSGAGSETQYFGPGTRLLVL.

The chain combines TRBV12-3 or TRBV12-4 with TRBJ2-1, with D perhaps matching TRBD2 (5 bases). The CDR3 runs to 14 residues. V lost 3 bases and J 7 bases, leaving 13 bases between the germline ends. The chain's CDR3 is CASSLFGKGNEQFF. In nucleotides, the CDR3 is TGTGCCAGCAGTTTGTTCGGGAAAGGGAATGAGCAGTTCTTC.

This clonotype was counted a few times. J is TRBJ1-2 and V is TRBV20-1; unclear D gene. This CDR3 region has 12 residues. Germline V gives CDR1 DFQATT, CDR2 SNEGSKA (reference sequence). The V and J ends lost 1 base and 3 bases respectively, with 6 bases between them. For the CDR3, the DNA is TGCAGTGCTAGAGTTGAAGACTATGGCTACACCTTC. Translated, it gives CSARVEDYGYTF.

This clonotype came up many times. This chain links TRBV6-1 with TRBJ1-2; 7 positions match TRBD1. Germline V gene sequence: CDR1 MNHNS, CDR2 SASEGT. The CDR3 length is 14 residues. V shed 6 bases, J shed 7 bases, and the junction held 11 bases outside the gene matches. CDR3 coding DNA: TGTGCCAGCAGCACCCGGGACAGAGTTGGTGGCTACACCTTC. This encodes CASSTRDRVGGYTF.

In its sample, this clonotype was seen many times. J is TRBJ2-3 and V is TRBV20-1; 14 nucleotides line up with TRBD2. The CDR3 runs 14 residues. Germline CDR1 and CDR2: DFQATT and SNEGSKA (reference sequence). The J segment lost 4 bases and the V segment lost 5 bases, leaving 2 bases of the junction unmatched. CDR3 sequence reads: CSAPGLAGADTQYF. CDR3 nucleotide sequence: TGCAGTGCTCCGGGACTAGCGGGGGCAGATACGCAGTATTTT.

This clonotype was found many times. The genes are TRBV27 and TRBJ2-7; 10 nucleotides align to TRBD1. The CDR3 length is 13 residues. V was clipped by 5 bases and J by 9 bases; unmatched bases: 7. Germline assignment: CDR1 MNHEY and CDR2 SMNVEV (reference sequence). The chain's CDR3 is CASSGGTGDGQYF. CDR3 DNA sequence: TGTGCCAGCAGTGGGGGGACAGGGGACGGGCAGTACTTC.

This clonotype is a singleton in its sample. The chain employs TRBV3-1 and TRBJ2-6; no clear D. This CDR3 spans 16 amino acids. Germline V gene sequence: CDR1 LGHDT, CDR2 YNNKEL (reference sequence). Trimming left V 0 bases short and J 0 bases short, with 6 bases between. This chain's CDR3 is CASSQDLGSGANVLTF. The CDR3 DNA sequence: TGTGCCAGCAGCCAAGATTTGGGCTCTGGGGCCAACGTCCTGACTTTC.

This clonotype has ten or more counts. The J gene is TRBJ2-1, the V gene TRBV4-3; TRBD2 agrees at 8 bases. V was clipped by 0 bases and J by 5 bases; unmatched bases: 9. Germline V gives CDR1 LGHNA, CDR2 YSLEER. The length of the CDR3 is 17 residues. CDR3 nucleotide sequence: TGCGCCAGCAGCCAAGATGGACTCGCGGGAGGTCACAATGAGCAGTTCTTC. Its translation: CASSQDGLAGGHNEQFF.

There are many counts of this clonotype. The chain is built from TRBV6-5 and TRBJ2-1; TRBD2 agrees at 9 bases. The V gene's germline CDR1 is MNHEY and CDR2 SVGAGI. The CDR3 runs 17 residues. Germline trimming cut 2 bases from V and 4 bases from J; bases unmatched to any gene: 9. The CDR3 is CASSYGAGGPGYNEQFF. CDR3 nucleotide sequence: TGTGCCAGCAGTTACGGCGCGGGAGGGCCAGGGTACAATGAGCAGTTCTTC.

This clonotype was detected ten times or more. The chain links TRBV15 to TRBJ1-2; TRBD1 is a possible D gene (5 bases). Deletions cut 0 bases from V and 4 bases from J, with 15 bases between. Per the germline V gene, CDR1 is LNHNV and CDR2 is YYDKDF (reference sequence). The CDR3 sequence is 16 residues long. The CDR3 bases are TGTGCCACCAGCAGAGAAGGCTACGGACACCCCTATGGCTACACCTTC. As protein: CATSREGYGHPYGYTF. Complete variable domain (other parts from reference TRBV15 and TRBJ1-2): DAMVIQNPRYQVTQFGKPVTLSCSQTLNHNVMYWYQQKSSQAPKLLFHYYDKDFNNEADTPDNFQSRRPNTSFCFLDIRSPGLGDTAMYLCATSREGYGHPYGYTFGSGTRLTVV.

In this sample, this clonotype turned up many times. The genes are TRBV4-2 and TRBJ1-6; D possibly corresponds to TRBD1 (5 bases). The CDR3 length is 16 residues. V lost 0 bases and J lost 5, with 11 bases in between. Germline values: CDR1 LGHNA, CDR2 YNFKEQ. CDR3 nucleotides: TGTGCCAGCAGCCAAGAGTGGGCAGGGCATAATTCACCCCTCCACTTT. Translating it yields CASSQEWAGHNSPLHF.

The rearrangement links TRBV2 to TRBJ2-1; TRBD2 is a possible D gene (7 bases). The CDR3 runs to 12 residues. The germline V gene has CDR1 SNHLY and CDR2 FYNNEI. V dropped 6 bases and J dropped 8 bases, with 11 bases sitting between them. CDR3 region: CASRSGGHEQFF. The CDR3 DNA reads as TGTGCCAGCAGATCCGGGGGGCATGAGCAGTTCTTC.

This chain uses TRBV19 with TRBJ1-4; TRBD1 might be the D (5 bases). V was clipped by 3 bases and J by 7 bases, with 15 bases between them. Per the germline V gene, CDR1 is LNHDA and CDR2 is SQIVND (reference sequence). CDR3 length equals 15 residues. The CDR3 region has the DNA TGTGCCAGTAGTATTTTCGGAGGGGATGGTGAAAAACTGTTTTTT. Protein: CASSIFGGDGEKLFF.